This T cell receptor beta chain stems from a study of T cells in Graves' hyperthyroidism and ophthalmopathy. Study-level findings and limits: Ophthalmopathy got predicted by the model a median around six months before its onset.

Diagnoses used clinical symptoms, serum thyroxine and TRAb, thyroid ultrasound and orbital computed tomography. Looked up from germline, CDR1 is PRHDT and CDR2 is FYEKMQ (reference sequence). Trimming left V 0 bases short and J 5 bases short, with 13 bases between. This CDR3 has 15 residues. This clonotype occurred a few times. Its specificity is not known. The source material, RNA transcripts, was used to amplify TCR beta CDR3 regions. The TCR CDR3 first-round RT-PCR relied on the HTBI primer set. TCRdb independently ran MiXCR on the multiplex PCR reads; one entry per CDR3 protein. This repertoire shows around 690,000 distinct CDR3 sequences, around 21% found once; its top ten account for under 35%.

This receptor was taken from a man younger than 40 with Graves' ophthalmopathy. Source material: blood. The J gene is TRBJ2-5, the V gene TRBV13; the D gene is possibly TRBD1 (5 bases). The CDR3 region has the DNA TGTGCCAGCAGCTTAGGGCAGGGTGTTTGGGAGACCCAGTACTTC. Encoded protein: CASSLGQGVWETQYF.